The sequence of this T cell receptor beta chain was determined in a study of blood T cell repertoires in COVID-19. On the study more broadly: Samples of COVID-19 (acute and convalescent) were obtained from the United States, Italy and Spain. Sources were T cells, B-cell-depleted T cells, or PBMCs; the material itself was cDNA or gDNA.

In this sample, this clone turned up a few times. Looked up from germline, CDR1 is GTSNPN and CDR2 is SVGIG (reference sequence). Trimming shortened V by 0 bases and J by 6 bases, and 11 bases separated the two germline ends. This CDR3 is built from 13 residues. Original data processing: Amplification with reference gene primers provided the estimates of nucleated cell counts. The assay was immunoSEQ multiplex PCR, and TCRdb's table has in-frame clones only and misses some. That table furnishes V, J and clone size, whereas the DNA furnished D and trimming. The sample yields under 350,000 clones, 70% to 90% seen once.

Sample: peripheral blood. This chain uses TRBV30 with TRBJ1-2; a possible D gene is TRBD1 (5 bases). The origin of this receptor is a man younger than 35 with active or convalescent COVID-19. The chain's CDR3 is CAWSVPPGNGYTF. Written as DNA, the CDR3 is TGTGCCTGGAGTGTCCCACCAGGGAATGGCTACACCTTC. The whole variable domain, filled in from reference TRBV30 and TRBJ1-2, reads SQTIHQWPATLVQPVGSPLSLECTVEGTSNPNLYWYRQAAGRGLQLLFYSVGIGQISSEVPQNLSASRPQDRQFILSSKKLLLSDSGFYLCAWSVPPGNGYTFGSGTRLTVV.